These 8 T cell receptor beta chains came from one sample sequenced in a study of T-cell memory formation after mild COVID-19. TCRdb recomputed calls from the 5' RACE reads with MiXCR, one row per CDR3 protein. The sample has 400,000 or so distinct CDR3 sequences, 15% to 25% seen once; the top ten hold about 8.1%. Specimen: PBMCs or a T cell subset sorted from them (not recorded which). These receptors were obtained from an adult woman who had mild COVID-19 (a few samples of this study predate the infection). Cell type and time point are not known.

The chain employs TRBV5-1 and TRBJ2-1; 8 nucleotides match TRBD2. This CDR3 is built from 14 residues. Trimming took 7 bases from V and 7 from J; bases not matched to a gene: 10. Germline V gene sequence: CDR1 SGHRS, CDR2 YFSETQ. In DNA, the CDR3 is TGCGCCAGCCTTGTGGCGGGGGGTTCGAATGAGCAGTTCTTC. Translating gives CASLVAGGSNEQFF.

CDR3 nucleotide sequence: TGTGCCAGCAGCCAAGTCTCTGGGGCCAACGTCCTGACTTTC. Translation gives CASSQVSGANVLTF. The rearrangement links TRBV3-1 to TRBJ2-6; D gene ambiguous. The CDR3 contains 14 residues. Trimming stripped 1 base from V and 0 bases from J, with 1 base between. Germline loops: CDR1 LGHDT, CDR2 YNNKEL (reference sequence).

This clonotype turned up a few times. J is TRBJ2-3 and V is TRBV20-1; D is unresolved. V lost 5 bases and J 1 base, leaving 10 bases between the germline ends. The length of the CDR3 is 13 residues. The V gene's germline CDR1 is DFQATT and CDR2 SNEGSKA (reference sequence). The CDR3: CSAPLGRTDTQYF. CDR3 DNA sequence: TGCAGTGCTCCGTTAGGGCGCACAGATACGCAGTATTTT.

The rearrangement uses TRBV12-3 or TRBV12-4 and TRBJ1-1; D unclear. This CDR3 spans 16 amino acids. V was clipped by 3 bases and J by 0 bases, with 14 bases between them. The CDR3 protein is CASSFIGLTMNTEAFF. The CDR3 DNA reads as TGTGCCAGCAGTTTTATTGGTTTAACCATGAACACTGAAGCTTTCTTT.

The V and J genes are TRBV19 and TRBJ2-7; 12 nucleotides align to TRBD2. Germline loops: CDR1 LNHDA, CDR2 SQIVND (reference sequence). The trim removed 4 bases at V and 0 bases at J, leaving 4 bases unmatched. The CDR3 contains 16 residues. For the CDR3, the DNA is TGTGCCAGTAGTAAACTAGCGGGGGGTTACTCCTACGAGCAGTACTTC. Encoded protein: CASSKLAGGYSYEQYF.

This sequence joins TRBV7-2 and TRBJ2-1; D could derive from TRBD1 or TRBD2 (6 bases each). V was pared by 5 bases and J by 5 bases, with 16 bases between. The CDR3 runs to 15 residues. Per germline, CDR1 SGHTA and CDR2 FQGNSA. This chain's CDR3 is CASSAGQSLNNEQFF. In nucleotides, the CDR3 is TGTGCCAGCAGCGCGGGACAAAGTTTAAACAATGAGCAGTTCTTC.

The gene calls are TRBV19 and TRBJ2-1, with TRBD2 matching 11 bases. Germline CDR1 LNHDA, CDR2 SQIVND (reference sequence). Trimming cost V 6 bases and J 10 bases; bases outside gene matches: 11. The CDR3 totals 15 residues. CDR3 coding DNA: TGTGCCAGTAGCAAACTAGCGGGAGTCTTAGGGGAGCAGTTCTTC. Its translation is CASSKLAGVLGEQFF.

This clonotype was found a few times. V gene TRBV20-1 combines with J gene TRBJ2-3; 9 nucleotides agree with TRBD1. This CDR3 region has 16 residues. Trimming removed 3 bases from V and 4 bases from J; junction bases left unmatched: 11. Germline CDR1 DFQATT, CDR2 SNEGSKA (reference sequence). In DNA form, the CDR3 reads TGCAGTGCTAGCGGGGGGACAGGGCGATCCCCAGATACGCAGTATTTT. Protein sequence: CSASGGTGRSPDTQYF.